This is a list of T cell receptor beta chains from one sample in a study of shared clonotypes between healthy human individuals. Sequencing used immunoSEQ multiplex PCR; TCRdb keeps in-frame clones, though not all of them. The sample shows 1,400,000 or so clones, 97% to 99% of them seen only once. The sequencing sample was made of naive CD4+ T cells sorted from blood. The receptors stem from a man aged 25-40 years in good health. Both conserved end residues are part of each CDR3. Each record gives: CDR3 protein, CDR3 DNA, clone size, J gene, D gene, V gene. The D gene is left open where the match is weak. Not every row has a clone size; where given, it reads once, few, many or a size class.

cdr3_aa: CASSGGRRSHEQYF
cdr3_nt: TGTGCCAGCAGTGGAGGACGGAGGAGCCACGAGCAGTACTTC
clone_size: -
j_call: TRBJ2-7
d_call: -
v_call: TRBV9

cdr3_aa: CASSVDSQRSGNTIYF
cdr3_nt: TGTGCCAGCAGCGTAGATAGTCAGCGCTCTGGAAACACCATATATTTT
clone_size: -
j_call: TRBJ1-3
d_call: -
v_call: TRBV9

cdr3_aa: CASSLALSTGTQYF
cdr3_nt: TGTGCCAGCAGCTTAGCTCTCTCAACTGGGACCCAGTACTTC
clone_size: once
j_call: TRBJ2-5
d_call: -
v_call: TRBV7-2

cdr3_aa: CASSPGTGVGVNTIYF
cdr3_nt: TGCGCCAGCAGCCCCGGGACAGGGGTAGGAGTAAACACCATATATTTT
clone_size: -
j_call: TRBJ1-3
d_call: TRBD1
v_call: TRBV5-1

cdr3_aa: CASAKGEYTEAFF
cdr3_nt: TGCGCCAGCGCCAAGGGGGAGTACACTGAAGCTTTCTTT
clone_size: -
j_call: TRBJ1-1
d_call: -
v_call: TRBV5-1

cdr3_aa: CASSVGQANTGELFF
cdr3_nt: TGTGCCAGCAGCGTGGGACAGGCTAACACCGGGGAGCTGTTTTTT
clone_size: -
j_call: TRBJ2-2
d_call: TRBD1
v_call: TRBV7-6

cdr3_aa: CASSTRTSGAKDTQYF
cdr3_nt: TGTGCCAGCAGCACGAGGACTAGCGGTGCTAAAGATACGCAGTATTTT
clone_size: -
j_call: TRBJ2-3
d_call: TRBD2
v_call: TRBV5-4

cdr3_aa: CASSFAPAGDTQYF
cdr3_nt: TGTGCCAGCAGCTTTGCCCCGGCGGGAGATACGCAGTATTTT
clone_size: -
j_call: TRBJ2-3
d_call: -
v_call: TRBV5-6

cdr3_aa: CASSDGSGQTDTQYF
cdr3_nt: TGCGCCAGCAGTGATGGGTCAGGGCAGACAGATACGCAGTATTTT
clone_size: -
j_call: TRBJ2-3
d_call: -
v_call: TRBV10-1

cdr3_aa: CASSFGLAEYNEQFF
cdr3_nt: TGTGCCAGCAGCTTCGGACTAGCGGAATACAATGAGCAGTTCTTC
clone_size: -
j_call: TRBJ2-1
d_call: TRBD2
v_call: TRBV7-3

cdr3_aa: CASSYDPGDWEKLFF
cdr3_nt: TGTGCCAGCAGTTACGATCCAGGTGATTGGGAAAAACTGTTTTTT
clone_size: -
j_call: TRBJ1-4
d_call: -
v_call: TRBV6-5

cdr3_aa: CASSRAGTSLSDEQYF
cdr3_nt: TGTGCCAGCAGCAGAGCCGGGACTAGCCTCTCCGACGAGCAGTACTTC
clone_size: -
j_call: TRBJ2-7
d_call: TRBD2
v_call: TRBV5-4

cdr3_aa: CASTRTPWNTEAFF
cdr3_nt: TGTGCCAGCACCAGGACCCCATGGAACACTGAAGCTTTCTTT
clone_size: -
j_call: TRBJ1-1
d_call: -
v_call: TRBV28

cdr3_aa: CSASEDIQYF
cdr3_nt: TGCAGCGCCTCGGAGGACATTCAGTACTTC
clone_size: -
j_call: TRBJ2-4
d_call: -
v_call: TRBV29-1

cdr3_aa: CASSAGSGRVSDEQYF
cdr3_nt: TGTGCCAGCAGCGCTGGTAGCGGGAGGGTGTCTGACGAGCAGTACTTC
clone_size: -
j_call: TRBJ2-7
d_call: TRBD2
v_call: TRBV7-9

cdr3_aa: CASSFAGGDYEQYF
cdr3_nt: TGTGCCAGCAGTTTTGCGGGAGGTGATTACGAGCAGTACTTC
clone_size: -
j_call: TRBJ2-7
d_call: TRBD2
v_call: TRBV28

cdr3_aa: CASTRGGLTDTQYF
cdr3_nt: TGTGCCAGCACCCGGGGGGGGCTGACAGATACGCAGTATTTT
clone_size: -
j_call: TRBJ2-3
d_call: TRBD2
v_call: TRBV28

cdr3_aa: CASTPYGANVLTF
cdr3_nt: TGTGCCAGCACCCCCTATGGGGCCAACGTCCTGACTTTC
clone_size: -
j_call: TRBJ2-6
d_call: -
v_call: TRBV27

cdr3_aa: CASSFHGSPETQYF
cdr3_nt: TGTGCCAGCAGTTTCCATGGGTCCCCAGAGACCCAGTACTTC
clone_size: -
j_call: TRBJ2-5
d_call: -
v_call: TRBV27

cdr3_aa: CASSLGTGFSGANVLTF
cdr3_nt: TGTGCCAGCAGTCTCGGGACAGGGTTTTCTGGGGCCAACGTCCTGACTTTC
clone_size: once
j_call: TRBJ2-6
d_call: TRBD1
v_call: TRBV25-1

cdr3_aa: CASSEALGRGPPNYGYTF
cdr3_nt: TGTGCCAGCAGTGAAGCGCTGGGCAGGGGGCCCCCTAACTATGGCTACACCTTC
clone_size: -
j_call: TRBJ1-2
d_call: TRBD1
v_call: TRBV2

cdr3_aa: CAIKTGNRTGNGYTF
cdr3_nt: TGTGCCATCAAGACTGGAAACCGGACAGGCAATGGCTACACCTTC
clone_size: -
j_call: TRBJ1-2
d_call: TRBD1
v_call: TRBV10-3

cdr3_aa: CASSLALLGGRETQYF
cdr3_nt: TGTGCCAGCAGCTTAGCCCTGCTGGGTGGTAGAGAGACCCAGTACTTC
clone_size: -
j_call: TRBJ2-5
d_call: -
v_call: TRBV7-2

cdr3_aa: CAISEGKSSYNEQFF
cdr3_nt: TGTGCCATCAGTGAAGGAAAGAGCTCCTACAATGAGCAGTTCTTC
clone_size: -
j_call: TRBJ2-1
d_call: -
v_call: TRBV10-3

cdr3_aa: CASSGSRLGENGANVLTF
cdr3_nt: TGTGCCAGCAGTGGGTCCCGGCTGGGGGAAAATGGGGCCAACGTCCTGACTTTC
clone_size: -
j_call: TRBJ2-6
d_call: -
v_call: TRBV2

cdr3_aa: CASSSGQQTGELFF
cdr3_nt: TGTGCCAGCAGCAGCGGACAGCAGACCGGGGAGCTGTTTTTT
clone_size: -
j_call: TRBJ2-2
d_call: -
v_call: TRBV5-4

cdr3_aa: CASSERHYGYTF
cdr3_nt: TGTGCCAGCAGTGAACGGCACTATGGCTACACCTTC
clone_size: -
j_call: TRBJ1-2
d_call: -
v_call: TRBV6-1

cdr3_aa: CASSGRQGPAGGETQYF
cdr3_nt: TGTGCCAGCAGTGGTAGACAGGGTCCCGCAGGGGGAGAGACCCAGTACTTC
clone_size: -
j_call: TRBJ2-5
d_call: TRBD1
v_call: TRBV6-1

cdr3_aa: CASSSYTPDRAALTGELFF
cdr3_nt: TGTGCCAGCAGCTCCTACACACCGGACAGGGCGGCACTAACCGGGGAGCTGTTTTTT
clone_size: -
j_call: TRBJ2-2
d_call: TRBD1
v_call: TRBV7-7

cdr3_aa: CASSYTGSYEQYF
cdr3_nt: TGTGCCAGCAGTTACACAGGCTCCTACGAGCAGTACTTC
clone_size: -
j_call: TRBJ2-7
d_call: -
v_call: TRBV6-5

cdr3_aa: CASSQETSGRFYNEQFF
cdr3_nt: TGTGCCAGCAGCCAAGAAACTAGCGGGAGGTTCTACAATGAGCAGTTCTTC
clone_size: -
j_call: TRBJ2-1
d_call: TRBD2
v_call: TRBV14

cdr3_aa: CASSPRGTGELFF
cdr3_nt: TGTGCCAGCAGTCCCCGTGGCACCGGGGAGCTGTTTTTT
clone_size: -
j_call: TRBJ2-2
d_call: -
v_call: TRBV25-1

cdr3_aa: CASSLDPRASEQYF
cdr3_nt: TGCGCCAGCAGCTTGGACCCCAGGGCCTCCGAGCAGTACTTC
clone_size: -
j_call: TRBJ2-7
d_call: -
v_call: TRBV5-1

cdr3_aa: CAWSRQGTNQPQHF
cdr3_nt: TGTGCCTGGAGTAGGCAGGGGACCAATCAGCCCCAGCATTTT
clone_size: once
j_call: TRBJ1-5
d_call: -
v_call: TRBV30

cdr3_aa: CASSPTRGAGELFF
cdr3_nt: TGTGCCAGCTCACCAACCAGGGGCGCCGGGGAGCTGTTTTTT
clone_size: -
j_call: TRBJ2-2
d_call: -
v_call: TRBV18

cdr3_aa: CASTSTGLRDTQYF
cdr3_nt: TGTGCCAGCACATCGACAGGGTTGAGAGATACGCAGTATTTT
clone_size: -
j_call: TRBJ2-3
d_call: TRBD1
v_call: TRBV9

cdr3_aa: CASSFLGLAGGSEQYF
cdr3_nt: TGTGCCAGCAGTTTCCTTGGACTAGCGGGAGGTTCCGAGCAGTACTTC
clone_size: once
j_call: TRBJ2-7
d_call: TRBD2
v_call: TRBV28

cdr3_aa: CASSFAPGNEQFF
cdr3_nt: TGTGCCAGCAGTTTCGCCCCCGGCAATGAGCAGTTCTTC
clone_size: -
j_call: TRBJ2-1
d_call: -
v_call: TRBV27

cdr3_aa: CASSRTSGTNTGELFF
cdr3_nt: TGTGCCAGCTCTCGAACTAGCGGGACGAACACCGGGGAGCTGTTTTTT
clone_size: -
j_call: TRBJ2-2
d_call: TRBD2
v_call: TRBV9

cdr3_aa: CASSLGTGTSNYGYTF
cdr3_nt: TGCGCCAGCAGCTTAGGGACAGGGACAAGTAACTATGGCTACACCTTC
clone_size: -
j_call: TRBJ1-2
d_call: TRBD1
v_call: TRBV5-1

cdr3_aa: CASSQGDRVHFNEQFF
cdr3_nt: TGCGCCAGCAGCCAAGGGGACAGGGTCCATTTCAATGAGCAGTTCTTC
clone_size: -
j_call: TRBJ2-1
d_call: TRBD1
v_call: TRBV5-1

cdr3_aa: CASSPGTSGRGYEQYF
cdr3_nt: TGTGCCAGCAGCCCTGGGACTAGCGGGAGAGGTTACGAGCAGTACTTC
clone_size: -
j_call: TRBJ2-7
d_call: TRBD2
v_call: TRBV11-2

cdr3_aa: CAISEGRTQETQYF
cdr3_nt: TGTGCCATCAGTGAGGGCAGGACCCAAGAGACCCAGTACTTC
clone_size: -
j_call: TRBJ2-5
d_call: -
v_call: TRBV10-3

cdr3_aa: CASSEAAPGSGANVLTF
cdr3_nt: TGTGCCAGCAGTGAAGCTGCGCCGGGGTCTGGGGCCAACGTCCTGACTTTC
clone_size: -
j_call: TRBJ2-6
d_call: -
v_call: TRBV6-1

cdr3_aa: CASSYSGSGAQPQHF
cdr3_nt: TGTGCCAGCAGTTACTCAGGGTCGGGCGCTCAGCCCCAGCATTTT
clone_size: -
j_call: TRBJ1-5
d_call: -
v_call: TRBV6-5

cdr3_aa: CASREAGANVLTF
cdr3_nt: TGTGCCAGCCGCGAGGCTGGGGCCAACGTCCTGACTTTC
clone_size: -
j_call: TRBJ2-6
d_call: -
v_call: TRBV28

cdr3_aa: CASSPPALAGGSSYEQYF
cdr3_nt: TGTGCCAGCTCACCACCGGCACTAGCGGGAGGGAGCTCCTACGAGCAGTACTTC
clone_size: -
j_call: TRBJ2-7
d_call: TRBD2
v_call: TRBV18

cdr3_aa: CASSLRGRQSSYEQYF
cdr3_nt: TGTGCCAGCAGTTTAAGGGGCAGGCAAAGCTCCTACGAGCAGTACTTC
clone_size: -
j_call: TRBJ2-7
d_call: -
v_call: TRBV28

cdr3_aa: CASSLPSGSTDTQYF
cdr3_nt: TGTGCCAGCAGCTTACCTAGCGGAAGCACAGATACGCAGTATTTT
clone_size: -
j_call: TRBJ2-3
d_call: TRBD2
v_call: TRBV7-8

cdr3_aa: CASSYAGLSNQPQHF
cdr3_nt: TGTGCCAGCAGTTACGCAGGGCTAAGCAATCAGCCCCAGCATTTT
clone_size: -
j_call: TRBJ1-5
d_call: -
v_call: TRBV6-5

cdr3_aa: CASSESVWPLGNQPQHF
cdr3_nt: TGCGCCAGCAGTGAGTCGGTTTGGCCTCTTGGCAATCAGCCCCAGCATTTT
clone_size: -
j_call: TRBJ1-5
d_call: -
v_call: TRBV10-2

cdr3_aa: CASSLSLGRTYEQYF
cdr3_nt: TGTGCCAGCAGCTTAAGCTTGGGCAGGACCTACGAGCAGTACTTC
clone_size: -
j_call: TRBJ2-7
d_call: -
v_call: TRBV7-2

cdr3_aa: CASSRRLVSSDEQYF
cdr3_nt: TGTGCCAGCAGCCGTAGACTAGTTTCTTCCGACGAGCAGTACTTC
clone_size: -
j_call: TRBJ2-7
d_call: -
v_call: TRBV6-5

cdr3_aa: CATGRGSNTGELFF
cdr3_nt: TGTGCCACCGGACGGGGGTCGAACACCGGGGAGCTGTTTTTT
clone_size: -
j_call: TRBJ2-2
d_call: -
v_call: TRBV6-5

cdr3_aa: CASILDRYQETQYF
cdr3_nt: TGTGCCAGCATCTTGGATCGGTACCAAGAGACCCAGTACTTC
clone_size: -
j_call: TRBJ2-5
d_call: -
v_call: TRBV2

cdr3_aa: CASSSGLAGGTDTQYF
cdr3_nt: TGTGCCAGCAGTTCGGGACTAGCGGGTGGCACAGATACGCAGTATTTT
clone_size: -
j_call: TRBJ2-3
d_call: TRBD2
v_call: TRBV6-5

cdr3_aa: CASSLRGTGPLQETQYF
cdr3_nt: TGCGCCAGCAGCTTGAGGGGGACAGGCCCTCTCCAAGAGACCCAGTACTTC
clone_size: -
j_call: TRBJ2-5
d_call: TRBD1
v_call: TRBV5-1

cdr3_aa: CASRYSGANVLTF
cdr3_nt: TGTGCCAGCAGATACTCTGGGGCCAACGTCCTGACTTTC
clone_size: -
j_call: TRBJ2-6
d_call: -
v_call: TRBV7-3

cdr3_aa: CSAREVPEAFF
cdr3_nt: TGCAGTGCTCGCGAGGTGCCTGAAGCTTTCTTT
clone_size: -
j_call: TRBJ1-1
d_call: -
v_call: TRBV20-1

cdr3_aa: CASSRVGGESFLGEQFF
cdr3_nt: TGCGCCAGCAGCCGCGTCGGAGGGGAATCTTTCTTAGGTGAGCAGTTCTTC
clone_size: -
j_call: TRBJ2-1
d_call: -
v_call: TRBV5-1